These 6 T cell receptor beta chains came from one sample sequenced in a study of T cell responses to AZD1222 COVID-19 vaccine. Here immunoSEQ multiplex PCR was the method, and the copy in TCRdb shows in-frame clones only, minus some. The table lists some 140,000 clones, roughly nine tenths of them singletons. Sequences were derived from peripheral blood, sampled on day 0 of MenACWY control vaccination. The receptors originated from an adult in good health.

J is TRBJ2-5 and V is TRBV5-4, with TRBD2 matching 10 bases. CDR1 is SGHNT and CDR2 is YYREEE in the germline V gene (reference sequence). Trimming at V came to 5 bases and at J to 3 bases, leaving 7 bases not matched to a gene. CDR3 length: 15 residues. The CDR3 DNA reads as TGTGCCAGCAGACCGAAGCGGGAGGGCAAAGAGACCCAGTACTTC. Amino acids: CASRPKREGKETQYF.

The V call is TRBV3-1 (or the pseudogene TRBV3-2), the J call TRBJ2-3; 9 bases match TRBD2. V trimming: 5 bases; J trimming: 3 bases; junction bases outside the gene matches: 12. The CDR3 is 17 residues long. Germline V CDR1 and CDR2: LGHDT, YNNKEL (reference sequence). The DNA for the CDR3 is TGTGCCAGCAGCGCATTCCCAGGGCTAGCGGGGACAGATACGCAGTATTTT. It yields the protein CASSAFPGLAGTDTQYF.

CDR3 protein: CASSEIQGQGELFF. DNA of the CDR3: TGTGCCAGCAGTGAGATACAGGGGCAGGGGGAGCTGTTTTTT. The chain has TRBV25-1 and TRBJ2-2; TRBD1 aligns across 7 bases. Germline CDR1 is MGHDK and CDR2 is SYGVNS. The CDR3 sequence is 14 residues long. Trimming removed 3 bases from V and 8 bases from J; junction bases left unmatched: 6. Full variable domain (outside the CDR3, taken from reference TRBV25-1 and TRBJ2-2): EADIYQTPRYLVIGTGKKITLECSQTMGHDKMYWYQQDPGMELHLIHYSYGVNSTEKGDLSSESTVSRIRTEHFPLTLESARPSHTSQYLCASSEIQGQGELFFGEGSRLTVL.

The chain has TRBV27 and TRBJ1-1, with TRBD1 matching 10 bases. Germline CDR1 MNHEY, CDR2 SMNVEV (reference sequence). The V segment lost 0 bases and the J segment 4 bases; nucleotides outside the gene matches: 2. The CDR3 contains 15 residues. This chain's CDR3 is CASSLSGQGITEAFF. As DNA, the CDR3 is TGTGCCAGCAGTTTATCGGGACAGGGGATCACTGAAGCTTTCTTT.

The V call is TRBV7-8, the J call TRBJ1-1; no clear D gene. The CDR3 is made up of 14 amino acids. Trimming took off 3 bases at V and 0 bases at J, with 8 bases between the two ends. CDR1 is SGHVS and CDR2 is FQNEAQ in the germline V gene. The CDR3 here is CASSFIDLNTEAFF. CDR3 sequence (DNA): TGTGCCAGCAGCTTTATAGACCTGAACACTGAAGCTTTCTTT.

V gene TRBV2 combines with J gene TRBJ2-3; TRBD2 aligns across 7 bases. Trimming cost V 1 base and J 5 bases; bases outside gene matches: 9. Germline CDR1 is SNHLY and CDR2 is FYNNEI. The CDR3 contains 16 residues. CDR3 sequence reads: CASSEGRRGSIDTQYF. The CDR3 DNA follows: TGTGCCAGCAGTGAAGGTCGGCGGGGGTCGATAGATACGCAGTATTTT.